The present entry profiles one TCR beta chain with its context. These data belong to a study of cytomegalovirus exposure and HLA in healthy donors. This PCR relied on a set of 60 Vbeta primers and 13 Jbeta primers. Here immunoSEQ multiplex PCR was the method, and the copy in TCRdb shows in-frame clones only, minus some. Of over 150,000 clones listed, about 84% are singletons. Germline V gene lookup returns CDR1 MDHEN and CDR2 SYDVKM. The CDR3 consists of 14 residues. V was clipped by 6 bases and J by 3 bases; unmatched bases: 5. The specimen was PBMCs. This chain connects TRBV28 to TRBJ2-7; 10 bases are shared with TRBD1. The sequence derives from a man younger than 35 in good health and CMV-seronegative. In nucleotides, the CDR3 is TGTGCCAGCAGACGGGGACAGGGGCTCTACGAGCAGTACTTC. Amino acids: CASRRGQGLYEQYF.